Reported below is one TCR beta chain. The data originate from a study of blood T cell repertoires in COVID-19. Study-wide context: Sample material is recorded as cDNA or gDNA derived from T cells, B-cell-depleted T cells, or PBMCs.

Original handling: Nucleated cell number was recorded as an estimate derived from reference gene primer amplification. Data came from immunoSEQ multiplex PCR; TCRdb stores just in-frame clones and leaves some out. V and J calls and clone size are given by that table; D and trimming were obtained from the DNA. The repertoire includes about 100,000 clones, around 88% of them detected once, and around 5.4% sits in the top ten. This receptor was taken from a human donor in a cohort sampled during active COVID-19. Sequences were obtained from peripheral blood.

CDR3 region: CSSTGSSYNEQFF. In DNA form, the CDR3 reads TGCAGCTCTACGGGGAGCTCCTACAATGAGCAGTTCTTC. This chain uses TRBV29-1 with TRBJ2-1, with D perhaps TRBD2 (5 bases). Germline CDR1 and CDR2: SQVTM and ANQGSEA. The CDR3 spans 13 residues. Trimming removed 8 bases from V and 0 bases from J, with 11 bases in between.